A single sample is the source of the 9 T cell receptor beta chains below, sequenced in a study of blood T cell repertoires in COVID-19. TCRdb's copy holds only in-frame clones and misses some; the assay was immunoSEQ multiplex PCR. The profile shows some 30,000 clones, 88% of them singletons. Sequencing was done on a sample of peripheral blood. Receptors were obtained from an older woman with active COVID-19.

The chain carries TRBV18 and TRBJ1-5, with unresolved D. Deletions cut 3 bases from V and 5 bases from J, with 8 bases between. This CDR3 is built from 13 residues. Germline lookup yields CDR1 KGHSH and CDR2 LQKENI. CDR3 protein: CASSPTSDQPQHF. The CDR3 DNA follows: TGTGCCAGCTCACCCACAAGTGATCAGCCCCAGCATTTT.

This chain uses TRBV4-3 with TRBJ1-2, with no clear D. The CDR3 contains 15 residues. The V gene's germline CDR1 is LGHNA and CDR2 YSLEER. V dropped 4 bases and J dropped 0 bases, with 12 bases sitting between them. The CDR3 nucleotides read TGCGCCAGCAGCCCAAGCCCCGGTCCTAACTATGGCTACACCTTC. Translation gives CASSPSPGPNYGYTF.

This chain's CDR3 is CASSRGSSGANVLTF. CDR3 DNA: TGTGCCAGCTCACGAGGCTCTTCTGGGGCCAACGTCCTGACTTTC. The chain couples TRBV18 to TRBJ2-6; D is uncertain. The CDR3 spans 15 residues. The V gene lost 4 bases and the J gene lost 1 base, with 8 bases spanning the gap. CDR1 is KGHSH, CDR2 LQKENI, per germline. Supplemented by reference TRBV18 and TRBJ2-6, the full variable domain reads NAGVMQNPRHLVRRRGQEARLRCSPMKGHSHVYWYRQLPEEGLKFMVYLQKENIIDESGMPKERFSAEFPKEGPSILRIQQVVRGDSAAYFCASSRGSSGANVLTFGAGSRLTVL.

The chain's CDR3 is CASSWTSGGEQFF. The DNA for the CDR3 is TGTGCCAGCAGTTGGACTAGCGGGGGTGAGCAGTTCTTC. The V call is TRBV6-2 or TRBV6-3, the J call TRBJ2-1, with TRBD2 matching over 13 bases. This CDR3 region has 13 residues. J lost 9 bases, V lost 4 bases, and 0 bases had no gene match. Germline loops: CDR1 MNHEY, CDR2 SVGEGT.

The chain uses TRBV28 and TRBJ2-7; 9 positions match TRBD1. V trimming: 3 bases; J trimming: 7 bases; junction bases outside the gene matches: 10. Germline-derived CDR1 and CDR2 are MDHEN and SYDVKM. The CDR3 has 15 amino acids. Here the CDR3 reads CASSFRQGVDSEQYF. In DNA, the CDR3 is TGTGCCAGCAGTTTTAGACAGGGGGTTGATTCGGAGCAGTACTTC.

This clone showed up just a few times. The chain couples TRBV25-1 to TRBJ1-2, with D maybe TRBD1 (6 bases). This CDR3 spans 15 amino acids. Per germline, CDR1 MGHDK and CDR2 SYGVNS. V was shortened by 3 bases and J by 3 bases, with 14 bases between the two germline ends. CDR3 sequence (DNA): TGTGCCAGCAGTGACACCGGGACAAGTCACTATGGCTACACCTTC. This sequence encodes CASSDTGTSHYGYTF.

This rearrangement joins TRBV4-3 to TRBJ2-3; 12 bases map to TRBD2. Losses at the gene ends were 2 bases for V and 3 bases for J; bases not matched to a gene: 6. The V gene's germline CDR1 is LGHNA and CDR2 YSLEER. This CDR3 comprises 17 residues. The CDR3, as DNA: TGCGCCAGCAGCCAATCCGGACTAGCGGGGACTACAGATACGCAGTATTTT. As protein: CASSQSGLAGTTDTQYF.

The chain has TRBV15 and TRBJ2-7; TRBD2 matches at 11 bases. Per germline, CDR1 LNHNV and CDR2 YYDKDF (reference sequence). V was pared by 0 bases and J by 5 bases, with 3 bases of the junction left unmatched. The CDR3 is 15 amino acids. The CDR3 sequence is CATSREGTSGHEQYF. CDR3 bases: TGTGCCACCAGCAGAGAAGGGACTAGCGGCCACGAGCAGTACTTC.

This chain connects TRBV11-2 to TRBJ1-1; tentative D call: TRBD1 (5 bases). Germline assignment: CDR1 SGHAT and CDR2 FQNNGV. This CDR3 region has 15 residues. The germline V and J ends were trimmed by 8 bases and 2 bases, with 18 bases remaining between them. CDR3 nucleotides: TGTGCCAGCGGCTATCACCAGGGTATTAACACTGAAGCTTTCTTT. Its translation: CASGYHQGINTEAFF.